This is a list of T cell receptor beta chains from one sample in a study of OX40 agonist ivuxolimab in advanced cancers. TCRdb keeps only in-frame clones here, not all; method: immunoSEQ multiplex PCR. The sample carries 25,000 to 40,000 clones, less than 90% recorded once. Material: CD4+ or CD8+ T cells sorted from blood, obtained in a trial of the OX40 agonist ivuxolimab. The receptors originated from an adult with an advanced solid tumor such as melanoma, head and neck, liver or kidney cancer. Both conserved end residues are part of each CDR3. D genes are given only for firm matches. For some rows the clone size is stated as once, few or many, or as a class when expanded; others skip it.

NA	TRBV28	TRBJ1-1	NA	TGTGCCAGCAGTTGGAGGGTCACTGAAGCTTTCTTT	CASSWRVTEAFF
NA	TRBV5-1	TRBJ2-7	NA	TGCGCCAGCAGCTTGGCTGACCTCTACGAGCAGTACTTC	CASSLADLYEQYF
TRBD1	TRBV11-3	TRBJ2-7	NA	TGTGCCACAATGACAGGGATATGTTCCGAGCAGTACTTC	CATMTGICSEQYF
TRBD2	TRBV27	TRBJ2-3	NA	TGTGCCAGCAGTCTTACGACTAGCGGGAGCACACGAGATACGCAGTATTTT	CASSLTTSGSTRDTQYF
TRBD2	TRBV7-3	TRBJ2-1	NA	TGTGCCAGCAGCTTGTTGACTAGCGGGATGGACAATGAGCAGTTCTTC	CASSLLTSGMDNEQFF
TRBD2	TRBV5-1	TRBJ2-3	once	TGCGCCAGCAGCTTCTCCTCAGCGGGAGGCACAGATACGCAGTATTTT	CASSFSSAGGTDTQYF
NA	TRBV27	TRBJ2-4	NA	TGTGCCAGCAGTAGTACAGGGCCCAAAAACATTCAGTACTTC	CASSSTGPKNIQYF
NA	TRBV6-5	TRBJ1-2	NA	TGTGCCAGCAGGGATAACTATGGCTACACCTTC	CASRDNYGYTF
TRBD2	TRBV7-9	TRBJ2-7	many	TGTGCCAGCAGCTTTCTAGCGGGATCCGAGCAGTACTTC	CASSFLAGSEQYF
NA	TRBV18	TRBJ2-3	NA	TGTGCCAGCTACGATAGTGCGCAGGGTGACACAGATACGCAGTATTTT	CASYDSAQGDTDTQYF
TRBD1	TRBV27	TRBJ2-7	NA	TGTGCCAGCAGGGACAGGGCAAGAGAGCAGTACTTC	CASRDRAREQYF
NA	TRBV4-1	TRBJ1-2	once	TGCGCCAGCAGCCAAGAAGAAGGGGTCGCCTATGGCTACACCTTC	CASSQEEGVAYGYTF
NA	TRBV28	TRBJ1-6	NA	TGTGCCAGCAGTTTCGAGGTGGGAAATTCACCCCTCCACTTT	CASSFEVGNSPLHF
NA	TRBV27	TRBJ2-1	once	TGTGCCAGCAGTCGCGAGACAAGCAACTACAATGAGCAGTTCTTC	CASSRETSNYNEQFF
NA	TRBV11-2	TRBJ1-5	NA	TGTGCCAGCAGCTTAGGCGTCGGTTTGAGCAATCAGCCCCAGCATTTT	CASSLGVGLSNQPQHF
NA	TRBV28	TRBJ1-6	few	TGTGCCAGCAACCGACAGAGCTCCTATAATTCACCCCTCCACTTT	CASNRQSSYNSPLHF
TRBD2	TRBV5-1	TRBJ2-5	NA	TGCGCCAGCAGCTTGGCCGATGGAATAGCGCAGAGCCATCGGGGGGGCCAAGAGACCCAGTACTTC	CASSLADGIAQSHRGGQETQYF
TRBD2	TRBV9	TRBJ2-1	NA	TGTGCCAGCAGCCCCTCCCTAGCGGAAGGCTCGGAGCAGTTCTTC	CASSPSLAEGSEQFF
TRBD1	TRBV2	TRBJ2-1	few	TGTGCCAGCAGTGCGGGACAGTACAATGAGCAGTTCTTC	CASSAGQYNEQFF
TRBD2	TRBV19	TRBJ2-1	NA	TGTGCCAGTAGTATAGGAGGACTAGCGGGGTACAATGAGCAGTTCTTC	CASSIGGLAGYNEQFF
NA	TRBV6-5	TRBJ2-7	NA	TGTGCCAGCAATGATTTTAACTCCTACGAGCAGTACTTC	CASNDFNSYEQYF
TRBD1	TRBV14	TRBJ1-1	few	TGTGCCAGCAGCCAGCGGGGACAGGGGACCGCTGAAGCTTTCTTT	CASSQRGQGTAEAFF
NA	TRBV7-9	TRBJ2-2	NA	TGTGCCAGCAGCCCCACCCCCCCAGGGGCCGGGGAGCTGTTTTTT	CASSPTPPGAGELFF
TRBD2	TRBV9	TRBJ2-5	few	TGTGCCAGCAGCAGGCGGACTAGCGGGAAGAAGACCCAGTACTTC	CASSRRTSGKKTQYF
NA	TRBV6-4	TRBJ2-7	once	TGTGCCAGCAGTCCATGGGAGCCTTCGAAGCAGTACTTC	CASSPWEPSKQYF
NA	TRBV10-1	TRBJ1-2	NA	TGCGCCAGCACCGTTTTCGAGGGAGGCGGCTACACCTTC	CASTVFEGGGYTF
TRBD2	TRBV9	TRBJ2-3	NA	TGTGCCAGCAGCACGGGGACTAGCGGGGGGTACACAGATACGCAGTATTTT	CASSTGTSGGYTDTQYF
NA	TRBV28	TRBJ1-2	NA	TGTGCCAGCACCCGCCCTCCTTTCTATGGCTACACCTTC	CASTRPPFYGYTF
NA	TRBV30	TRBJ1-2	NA	TGTGCCTGGAAAACCGGGACCTATGGCTACACCTTC	CAWKTGTYGYTF